One sample yielded the 6 T cell receptor beta chains listed below, sequenced in a study of blood T cell repertoires in COVID-19. Clones were sequenced by immunoSEQ multiplex PCR, and TCRdb holds only the in-frame ones, with some missing. The profile shows 40,000 to 45,000 clones, around 94% of them singletons. Material: peripheral blood. These receptors originate from a man in his fifties with COVID-19, enrolled during active disease.

The chain links TRBV2 to TRBJ2-2; D is unresolved. The CDR3 has 15 amino acids. In germline, CDR1 is SNHLY, CDR2 FYNNEI. The V end lost 2 bases, the J end lost 1 base, and 8 bases lay between the germline ends. The CDR3 bases are TGTGCCAGCAGTGAATCTTCGGTGAACACCGGGGAGCTGTTTTTT. It translates to CASSESSVNTGELFF.

The rearrangement joins TRBV6-4 to TRBJ1-5, with TRBD1 as a possible D gene (5 bases). The CDR3 loop spans 15 amino acids. Germline CDR1 is MRHNA and CDR2 is SNTAGT. V was clipped by 4 bases and J by 7 bases, with 17 bases between them. The CDR3 spells CASSVISLAGQPQHF. Here the CDR3 DNA reads TGTGCCAGCAGTGTTATATCCCTGGCAGGGCAGCCCCAGCATTTT.

The chain combines TRBV24-1 with TRBJ2-7; TRBD2 matches at 7 bases. Germline CDR1 reads KGHDR; CDR2 reads SFDVKD. This CDR3 is built from 15 residues. Losses at the gene ends were 3 bases for V and 2 bases for J; bases not matched to a gene: 6. CDR3 coding DNA: TGTGCCACCAGTGATGGTAGCGGGTCCGCCTACGAGCAGTACTTC. It encodes CATSDGSGSAYEQYF.

The gene calls are TRBV30 and TRBJ1-5, with D possibly being TRBD1 (5 bases). Germline assignment: CDR1 GTSNPN and CDR2 SVGIG (reference sequence). V shed 2 bases and J shed 4 bases, with 18 bases lying between them. The CDR3 runs 16 residues. CDR3 DNA: TGTGCCTGGAGTCGGCCATACTTAGGGGAAAATCAGCCCCAGCATTTT. Its translation is CAWSRPYLGENQPQHF.

CDR3 DNA: TGTGCCAGCAGCCTACGGACGGGAAGTAATTCACCCCTCCACTTT. Its translation: CASSLRTGSNSPLHF. V and J are TRBV7-8 and TRBJ1-6; D is ambiguous. The CDR3 length is 15 residues. V lost 5 bases to trimming and J lost 6 bases, with 14 bases between them. Germline assignment: CDR1 SGHVS and CDR2 FQNEAQ.

Remarks on this clone: The limits of the CDR3 on the DNA are not certain, so only TCRdb's listed CDR3 is given. The V and J genes are TRBV21-1 and TRBJ1-6. TRBV21-1 represents a pseudogene. The CDR3 contains 18 residues when both ends are counted. The CDR3 sequence: CASSKTGWGLGINSPLHF.